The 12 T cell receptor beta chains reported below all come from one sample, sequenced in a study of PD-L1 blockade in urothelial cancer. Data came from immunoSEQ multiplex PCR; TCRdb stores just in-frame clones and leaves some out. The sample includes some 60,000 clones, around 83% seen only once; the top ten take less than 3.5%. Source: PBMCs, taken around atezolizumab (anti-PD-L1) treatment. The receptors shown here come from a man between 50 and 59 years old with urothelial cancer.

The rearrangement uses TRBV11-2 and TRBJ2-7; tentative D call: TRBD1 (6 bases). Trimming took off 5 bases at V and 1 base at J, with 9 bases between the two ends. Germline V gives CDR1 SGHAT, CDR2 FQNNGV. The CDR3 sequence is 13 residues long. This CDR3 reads CASSRTDSYEQYF. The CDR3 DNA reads TGTGCCAGCAGCCGGACAGATTCCTACGAGCAGTACTTC.

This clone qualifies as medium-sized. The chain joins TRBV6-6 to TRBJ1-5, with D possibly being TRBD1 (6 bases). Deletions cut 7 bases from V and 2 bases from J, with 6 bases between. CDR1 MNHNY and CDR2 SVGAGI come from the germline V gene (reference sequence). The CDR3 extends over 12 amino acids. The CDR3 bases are TGTGCCAGCACAGGGGGCAATCAGCCCCAGCATTTT. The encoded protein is CASTGGNQPQHF.

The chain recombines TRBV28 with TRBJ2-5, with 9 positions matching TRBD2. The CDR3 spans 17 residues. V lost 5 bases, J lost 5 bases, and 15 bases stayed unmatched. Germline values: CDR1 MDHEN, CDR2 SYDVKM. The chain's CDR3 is CASSLLAAGGPGETQYF. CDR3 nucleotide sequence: TGTGCCAGCAGTCTCCTAGCCGCGGGAGGGCCTGGGGAGACCCAGTACTTC.

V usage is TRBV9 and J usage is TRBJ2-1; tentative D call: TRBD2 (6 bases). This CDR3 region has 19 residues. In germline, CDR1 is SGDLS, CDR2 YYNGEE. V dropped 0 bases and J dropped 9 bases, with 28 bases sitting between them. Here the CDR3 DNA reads TGTGCCAGCAGCGTAGGTTTGGCGGGAATAAGCAGGGATTTGGGTGAGCAGTTCTTC. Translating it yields CASSVGLAGISRDLGEQFF.

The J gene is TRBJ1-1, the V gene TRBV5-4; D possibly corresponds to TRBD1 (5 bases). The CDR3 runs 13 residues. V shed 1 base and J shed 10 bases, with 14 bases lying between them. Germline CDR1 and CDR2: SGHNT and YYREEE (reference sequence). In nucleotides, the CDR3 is TGTGCCAGCAGCTTGTTTGCGGGGGTAGGAGCTTTCTTT. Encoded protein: CASSLFAGVGAFF.

CDR3 bases: TGTGCCAGCAGTCAGCCTAGCGGCATCCAAGAGACCCAGTACTTC. It codes for CASSQPSGIQETQYF. The chain employs TRBV25-1 and TRBJ2-5; 7 bases fit TRBD2. Germline V gives CDR1 MGHDK, CDR2 SYGVNS. The CDR3 contains 15 residues. V dropped 5 bases and J dropped 1; count of bases not matched to a gene: 7.

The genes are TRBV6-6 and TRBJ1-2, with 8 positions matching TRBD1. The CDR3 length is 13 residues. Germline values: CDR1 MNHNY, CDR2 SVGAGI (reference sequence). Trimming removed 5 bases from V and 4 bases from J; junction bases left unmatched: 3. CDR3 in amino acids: CASSRTGTYGYTF. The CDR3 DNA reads TGTGCCAGCAGTAGGACAGGGACCTATGGCTACACCTTC.

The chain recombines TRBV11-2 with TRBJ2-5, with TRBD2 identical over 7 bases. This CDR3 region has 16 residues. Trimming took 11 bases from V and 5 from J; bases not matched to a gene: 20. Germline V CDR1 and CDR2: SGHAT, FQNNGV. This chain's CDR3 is CAGYIPGSGLRETQYF. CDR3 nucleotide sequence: TGTGCCGGATACATTCCGGGTAGCGGGCTCCGGGAGACCCAGTACTTC.

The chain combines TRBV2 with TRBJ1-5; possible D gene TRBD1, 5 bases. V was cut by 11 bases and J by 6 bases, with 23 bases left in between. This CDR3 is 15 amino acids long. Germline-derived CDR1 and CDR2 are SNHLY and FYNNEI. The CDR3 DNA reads TGTGCCGGGGGGAAGGGTGTGGGGGGAGCTCAGCCCCAGCATTTT. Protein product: CAGGKGVGGAQPQHF.

The CDR3 loop is CASSLAAANYGYTF. DNA of the CDR3: TGTGCCAGCAGCTTAGCTGCAGCTAACTATGGCTACACCTTC. The chain is built from TRBV13 and TRBJ1-2; no definite D call. This CDR3 contains 14 residues. Trimming left V 1 base short and J 0 bases short, with 6 bases between. In germline, CDR1 is PRHDT, CDR2 FYEKMQ (reference sequence).

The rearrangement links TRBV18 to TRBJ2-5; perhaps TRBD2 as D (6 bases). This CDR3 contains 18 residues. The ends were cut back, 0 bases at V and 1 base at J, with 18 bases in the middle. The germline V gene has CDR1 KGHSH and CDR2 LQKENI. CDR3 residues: CASSPPAGRRTPQETQYF. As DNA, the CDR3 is TGTGCCAGCTCACCACCGGCGGGACGGCGGACGCCCCAAGAGACCCAGTACTTC.

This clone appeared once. CDR3 sequence reads: CAWSVGVETQYF. The CDR3 DNA reads TGTGCCTGGAGTGTAGGGGTGGAGACCCAGTACTTC. This sequence joins TRBV30 and TRBJ2-5, with TRBD1 as a possible D gene (5 bases). CDR3 length equals 12 residues. Germline V gene sequence: CDR1 GTSNPN, CDR2 SVGIG (reference sequence). V shed 0 bases and J shed 5 bases, with 7 bases lying between them.